Sequencing of this TCR beta chain was carried out in a study of post-analysis software for immune sequencing data. Notes on the study in general: A significant reduction in normalized Chao1 diversity was observed in multiple sclerosis patients versus controls. The five TRBV segments detected at higher frequency in patients than in controls included TRBV5-6, TRBV5-1 and TRBV20-1.

Tagging with unique molecular identifiers was a feature of the TCR beta cDNA libraries. TCRdb independently ran MiXCR on the PCR reads; one entry per CDR3 protein. The table has about half a million distinct CDR3 sequences, about a third seen once. The V gene's germline CDR1 is SGHTA and CDR2 FQGNSA. The V gene end was trimmed by 4 bases and the J gene end by 3 bases; junction bases not matched to a gene: 9. CDR3 length: 16 amino acids. Regarding this clonotype: What it binds is not known.

The source material was blood. This TCR was recovered from a girl aged 2-17 years with multiple sclerosis. V gene TRBV7-2 combines with J gene TRBJ2-7; TRBD1 matches 10 bases. The CDR3 nucleotides read TGTGCCAGCAGCTCCCGACGGACAGGGGGGATCTACGAGCAGTACTTC. Translation gives CASSSRRTGGIYEQYF.